The clone carrying this TCR beta chain was seen repeatedly, ten times or more. Its target is unknown. Germline CDR1 is SGHVS and CDR2 is FQNEAQ. V lost 4 bases and J lost 8, with 27 bases in between. CDR3 length: 18 amino acids. The sample comes from a study of regulatory T cells in long-lasting Graves disease. For the study at large: Newly diagnosed Graves' patients took antithyroid drugs under 3 months.

The study, taken as a whole, reports: Examination was confined to peripheral blood, excluding thyroid tissue.

Relying on iRepertoire HTBI primers and Arm-PCR of CDR3 regions, the team built TCR beta libraries. TCRdb re-called the multiplex PCR reads through MiXCR, storing one row per CDR3 protein. Of under 450,000 distinct CDR3 sequences in the sample, about 12% are singletons; the top ten hold 18%. The time point denotes: newly diagnosed GD, antithyroid drugs for less than 3 months. PBMC-derived RNA was used for the TCR library. The data were also submitted as part of a second study, on T cells in Graves' hyperthyroidism and ophthalmopathy.

The origin of this receptor is a woman under 30 with Graves disease. V gene TRBV7-8 combines with J gene TRBJ2-1; tentative D call: TRBD2 (7 bases). The sample consisted of peripheral blood mononuclear cells (PBMCs), taken at new diagnosis, from a patient treated with antithyroid drugs. The CDR3 DNA reads TGTGCCAGCAGCTCCCCGGGGGGCCTAGTCGGTTTATTCTATGAGCAGTTCTTC. Translated, it gives CASSSPGGLVGLFYEQFF.